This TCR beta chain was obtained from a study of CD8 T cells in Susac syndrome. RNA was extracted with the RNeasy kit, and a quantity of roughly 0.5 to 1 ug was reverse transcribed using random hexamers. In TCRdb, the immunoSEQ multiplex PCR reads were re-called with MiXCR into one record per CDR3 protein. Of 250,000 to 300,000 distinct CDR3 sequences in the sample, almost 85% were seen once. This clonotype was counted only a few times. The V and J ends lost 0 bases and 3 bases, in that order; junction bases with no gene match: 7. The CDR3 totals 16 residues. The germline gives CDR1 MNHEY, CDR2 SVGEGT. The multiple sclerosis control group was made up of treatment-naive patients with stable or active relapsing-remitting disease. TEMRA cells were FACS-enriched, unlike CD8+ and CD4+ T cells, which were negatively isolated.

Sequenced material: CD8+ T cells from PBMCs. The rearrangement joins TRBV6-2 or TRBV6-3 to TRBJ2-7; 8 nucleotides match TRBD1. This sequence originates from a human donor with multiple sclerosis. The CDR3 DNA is TGTGCCAGCAGTTACTCGAAACAGGGGGTCGACTACGAGCAGTACTTC. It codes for CASSYSKQGVDYEQYF.